This TCR beta chain comes out of a study of sequential checkpoint blockade in melanoma. As for the study in general: Over 20 patients had matched tumor biopsies before treatment and at week 13 after nivolumab or ipilimumab alone.

TCRdb's copy holds only in-frame clones and misses some; the assay was immunoSEQ multiplex PCR. The sample includes tens of thousands of clones, roughly a third seen only once; the top ten take roughly 1.5%. Specified treatment: randomized to nivolumab then ipilimumab (arm A) or the reverse (arm B). The specimen was tumor tissue (inferred from file names), collected from a patient given nivolumab and ipilimumab in sequence. This TCR was recovered from a human donor with melanoma.

CDR3 DNA sequence: TGTGCCAGCACCTCTCCCCAGAGGGCCGCCGCCGGGGAGCTGTTTTTT. Its protein product is CASTSPQRAAAGELFF. This chain connects TRBV28 to TRBJ2-2; weak D call: TRBD2 (5 bases). V was pared by 7 bases and J by 6 bases, with 21 bases between. The CDR3 sequence is 16 residues long. CDR1 is MDHEN and CDR2 is SYDVKM in the germline V gene. The entire variable domain, with the rest obtained from reference TRBV28 and TRBJ2-2, is as follows: DVKVTQSSRYLVKRTGEKVFLECVQDMDHENMFWYRQDPGLGLRLIYFSYDVKMKEKGDIPEGYSVSREKKERFSLILESASTNQTSMYLCASTSPQRAAAGELFFGEGSRLTVL.